The present T cell receptor beta chain was sequenced within a study of blood T cells in healthy people across ages. A J-beta primer mix and a sample-barcoded 5' primer were used in a second PCR of about 7 to 12 cycles. One entry per CDR3 protein results from TCRdb running MiXCR on the 5' RACE reads. Of 600,000 to 850,000 distinct CDR3 sequences listed, approximately 25% are singletons. Trimming pared 6 bases from V and 5 bases from J, leaving 16 bases between. Germline V gene sequence: CDR1 SGHTA, CDR2 FQGNSA. The CDR3 spans 14 residues. Whole-study results and caveats: More naive CD4+ cells and higher diversity were found in long-lived than in aged donors.

For this clonotype: Its antigen is not known.

The sample was also reused in another study, on T cells of mothers and their children. Per that paper: Relative to unrelated pairs, biologically related mother-child dyads exhibited marginally greater, non-significant overlap.

This chain links TRBV7-2 with TRBJ2-5; D gene uncertain. This receptor was identified in a boy aged 5-17 years in good health. Sequenced material: blood. The CDR3 DNA reads as TGTGCCAGCAGTCCCGGAGTCCGGTCGGAGACCCAGTACTTC. Translated: CASSPGVRSETQYF.